Below are 18 T cell receptor beta chains sequenced from a single sample in a study of blood T cells in healthy people across ages. A second PCR of about 6 to 12 cycles used a sample-barcoded 5' primer and a J-beta primer mix. TCRdb re-analysed the 5' RACE reads in MiXCR, keeping a single row per CDR3 protein. The repertoire holds about 780,000 distinct CDR3 sequences, with around a quarter as singletons. In addition, the sample was reused for a study of T cells of mothers and their children.

Sequencing was carried out using blood. The receptors were gathered from a boy aged 5 to 17 in good health.

This clonotype has more than one count but fewer than ten. The chain joins TRBV20-1 to TRBJ1-2; D not resolved. V lost 8 bases and J lost 0, with 13 bases in between. This CDR3 region has 13 residues. Per the germline V gene, CDR1 is DFQATT and CDR2 is SNEGSKA (reference sequence). Here the CDR3 reads CSPYPGANYGYTF. In DNA, the CDR3 is TGCAGTCCGTACCCCGGAGCTAACTATGGCTACACCTTC.

The chain is built from TRBV7-8 and TRBJ2-1; the D is unclear. The CDR3 consists of 16 residues. Trimming left V 6 bases short and J 5 bases short, with 20 bases between. Germline assignment: CDR1 SGHVS and CDR2 FQNEAQ. The CDR3 DNA reads TGTGCCAGCAGTTTTACGCTCAGCAGATATCACAATGAGCAGTTCTTC. It translates to CASSFTLSRYHNEQFF.

The table lists this clonotype with a few counts. Written as DNA, the CDR3 is TGTGCCAGCAGGCCGGGACTTCCTCATAATTCACCCCTCCACTTT. Encoded protein: CASRPGLPHNSPLHF. V usage is TRBV2 and J usage is TRBJ1-6; tentatively, D is TRBD1 (5 bases). This CDR3 is built from 15 residues. The V gene's germline CDR1 is SNHLY and CDR2 FYNNEI. V was cut by 6 bases and J by 5 bases, with 14 bases left in between.

In this sample, this clonotype turned up many times. This chain links TRBV29-1 with TRBJ2-7, with D perhaps being TRBD1 or TRBD2 (5 bases each). Trimming removed 7 bases at V and 0 bases at J, with 13 bases between. The CDR3 loop spans 13 amino acids. CDR1 is SQVTM and CDR2 is ANQGSEA in the germline V gene. The CDR3 spells CSAGDVRSYEQYF. The CDR3 nucleotides read TGCAGCGCCGGGGACGTCCGCTCCTACGAGCAGTACTTC.

This clonotype occurred a few times. CDR3: CASSLQRHRARATNEKLFF. The CDR3 DNA is TGTGCCAGCAGCTTACAACGACACAGGGCCCGTGCAACTAATGAAAAACTGTTTTTT. The chain is built from TRBV3-1 and TRBJ1-4; a possible D gene is TRBD1 (6 bases). This CDR3 contains 19 residues. With 5 bases removed from V and 0 bases from J, the gap between germline ends came to 22 bases. Germline V gene sequence: CDR1 LGHDT, CDR2 YNNKEL (reference sequence). Full variable domain (remainder filled in from reference TRBV3-1 and TRBJ1-4): DTAVSQTPKYLVTQMGNDKSIKCEQNLGHDTMYWYKQDSKKFLKIMFSYNNKELIINETVPNRFSPKSPDKAHLNLHINSLELGDSAVYFCASSLQRHRARATNEKLFFGSGTQLSVL.

This clonotype appeared a few times. The rearrangement joins TRBV6-5 to TRBJ2-3; D tentatively reads TRBD1 or TRBD2 (6 bases each). Trimming shortened V by 4 bases and J by 6 bases, and 23 bases separated the two germline ends. From germline, CDR1 is MNHEY and CDR2 SVGAGI. This CDR3 region has 17 residues. Here the CDR3 DNA reads TGTGCCAGCAGTTCCCCCTCCGGGACAACCGGAGGGGATACGCAGTATTTT. Translating gives CASSSPSGTTGGDTQYF.

The rearrangement uses TRBV12-5 and TRBJ2-1; TRBD1 agrees at 7 bases. This CDR3 has 15 amino acids. Looked up from germline, CDR1 is LGHNT and CDR2 is FRNRAP. J was trimmed by 4 bases and V by 5 bases; bases with no gene match: 8. The CDR3 nucleotides are TGTGCTAGTGGTCCAATCGACAGGGCGTACAATGAGCAGTTCTTC. Protein: CASGPIDRAYNEQFF.

This clonotype was seen at least ten times. This sequence joins TRBV13 and TRBJ1-2, with a weak D call TRBD1 (5 bases). This CDR3 spans 14 amino acids. V lost 7 bases to trimming and J lost 3 bases, with 15 bases between them. Germline lookup yields CDR1 PRHDT and CDR2 FYEKMQ (reference sequence). In nucleotides, the CDR3 is TGTGCCAGCACCCGCCTCCCGGGGGACTATGGCTACACCTTC. Protein product: CASTRLPGDYGYTF.

This clonotype appeared a few times. The chain carries TRBV9 and TRBJ2-5; 8 positions agree with TRBD2. From germline, CDR1 is SGDLS and CDR2 YYNGEE. The CDR3 extends over 15 amino acids. V trimming: 5 bases; J trimming: 4 bases; junction bases outside the gene matches: 10. The CDR3 region is CASSTAAGVGETQYF. The CDR3 DNA reads TGTGCCAGCAGTACCGCAGCGGGAGTTGGAGAGACCCAGTACTTC.

The chain combines TRBV14 with TRBJ2-3; D is possibly TRBD1 (6 bases). This CDR3 region has 16 residues. V dropped 3 bases and J dropped 1 base, with 14 bases sitting between them. Germline CDR1 is SGHDN and CDR2 is FVKESK. CDR3 sequence (DNA): TGTGCCAGCAGCCAGGAAGACAGGTTTGGCACAGATACGCAGTATTTT. It specifies CASSQEDRFGTDTQYF.

The CDR3 loop reads CSARPGAGFSKNIQYF. As DNA, the CDR3 is TGCAGTGCTAGACCTGGGGCGGGGTTTAGCAAAAACATTCAGTACTTC. This rearrangement joins TRBV20-1 to TRBJ2-4, with D tentatively TRBD2 (6 bases). Trimming cost V 2 bases and J 3 bases, with 17 bases left between them. Germline V gene lookup returns CDR1 DFQATT and CDR2 SNEGSKA (reference sequence). This CDR3 has 16 residues.

This clonotype was picked up a small number of times. The chain carries TRBV11-2 and TRBJ2-7, with D hard to call. Germline V gives CDR1 SGHAT, CDR2 FQNNGV. Between the trimmed V and J ends, which lost 0 bases and 3 bases, there was a span of 9 bases. The CDR3 totals 14 residues. This chain's CDR3 is CASSLERHNYEQYF. In DNA, the CDR3 is TGTGCCAGCAGCTTAGAACGCCATAACTACGAGCAGTACTTC. The full variable domain, completed using reference TRBV11-2 and TRBJ2-7, is EAGVAQSPRYKIIEKRQSVAFWCNPISGHATLYWYQQILGQGPKLLIQFQNNGVVDDSQLPKDRFSAERLKGVDSTLKIQPAKLEDSAVYLCASSLERHNYEQYFGPGTRLTVT.

This clonotype turned up a few times. The rearrangement joins TRBV7-9 to TRBJ1-4; 8 nucleotides align to TRBD1. V lost 3 bases, J lost 2 bases, and 5 bases stayed unmatched. The CDR3 sequence is 16 residues long. Germline V gives CDR1 SEHNR, CDR2 FQNEAQ (reference sequence). CDR3 DNA: TGTGCCAGCAGCTTTTCTACAGGGGGTACTAATGAAAAACTGTTTTTT. Translating it yields CASSFSTGGTNEKLFF.

V gene TRBV7-9 combines with J gene TRBJ2-5, with D uncertain. The CDR3 is made up of 16 amino acids. V lost 0 bases, J lost 7 bases, and 18 bases lay in between. Germline V lookup: CDR1 SEHNR, CDR2 FQNEAQ (reference sequence). Here the CDR3 DNA reads TGTGCCAGCAGCTTAGCGCAGACGGCAGTCCAGAGGACCCAGTACTTC. Protein sequence: CASSLAQTAVQRTQYF.

The V call is TRBV28, the J call TRBJ2-5; 8 positions match TRBD1. The CDR3 spans 16 residues. Per germline, CDR1 MDHEN and CDR2 SYDVKM. The V segment lost 4 bases and the J segment 4 bases; nucleotides outside the gene matches: 11. The CDR3 coding sequence is TGTGCCAGCAGTTCCAAGCAGGGGGCGCTACGAGAGACCCAGTACTTC. This codes for CASSSKQGALRETQYF.

The V gene is TRBV6-6, the J gene TRBJ1-5, with D tentatively TRBD1 (5 bases). Germline lookup yields CDR1 MNHNY and CDR2 SVGAGI (reference sequence). Between the trimmed V and J ends, which lost 2 bases and 3 bases, there was a span of 11 bases. The CDR3 covers 15 residues. CDR3 coding DNA: TGTGCCAGCAGTTACGGACAATCCTCCAATCAGCCCCAGCATTTT. Its translation: CASSYGQSSNQPQHF.

This clonotype was seen only a few times. The chain uses TRBV12-3 or TRBV12-4 and TRBJ2-3; the D gene is possibly TRBD1 (5 bases). The CDR3 spans 14 residues. The germline V and J ends were trimmed by 1 base and 2 bases, with 7 bases remaining between them. The CDR3 nucleotides read TGTGCCAGCAGTTTAGGTGGGGCCACAGATACGCAGTATTTT. Amino acids: CASSLGGATDTQYF.

A few counts support this clonotype. One end of the junction varies from germline; a read error may be responsible. The rearrangement uses TRBV16 and TRBJ2-5; D unresolved. There are 12 residues in the CDR3. Looked up from germline, CDR1 is KGHSY and CDR2 is FQNENV. CDR3 DNA: TGTGCCAGCAGCCAAGAAAAGGTTGGGCGGTTCTTC. This translates into CASSQEKVGRFF.